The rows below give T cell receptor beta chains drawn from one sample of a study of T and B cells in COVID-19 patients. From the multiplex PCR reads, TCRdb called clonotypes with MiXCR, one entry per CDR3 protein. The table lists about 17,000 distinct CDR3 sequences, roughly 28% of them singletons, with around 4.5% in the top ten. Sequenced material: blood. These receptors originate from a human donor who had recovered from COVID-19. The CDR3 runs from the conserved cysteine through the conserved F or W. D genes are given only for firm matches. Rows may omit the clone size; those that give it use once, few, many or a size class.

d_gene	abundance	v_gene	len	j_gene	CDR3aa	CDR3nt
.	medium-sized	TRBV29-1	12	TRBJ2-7	CSVSGRFYEQYF	TGCAGCGTATCGGGACGGTTCTACGAGCAGTACTTC
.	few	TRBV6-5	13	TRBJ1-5	CASSYGTVEAQHF	TGTGCCAGCAGTTACGGGACGGTCGAAGCCCAGCATTTT
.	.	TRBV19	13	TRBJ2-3	CASMGFVPDTQYF	TGTGCCAGTATGGGATTTGTCCCAGATACGCAGTATTTT
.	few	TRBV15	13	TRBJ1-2	CATSREEGDGYTF	TGTGCCACCAGCAGAGAAGAAGGGGATGGCTACACCTTC
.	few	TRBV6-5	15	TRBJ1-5	CASRAGSSSGQPQHF	TGTGCCAGCAGGGCGGGCAGCAGTAGCGGTCAGCCCCAGCATTTT
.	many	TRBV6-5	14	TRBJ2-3	CASSYSQDTDTQYF	TGTGCCAGCAGTTACTCACAGGACACAGATACGCAGTATTTT
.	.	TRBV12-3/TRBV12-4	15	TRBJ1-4	CASMSGRLPNEKLFF	TGTGCCAGCATGTCTGGACGTCTACCTAATGAAAAACTGTTTTTT
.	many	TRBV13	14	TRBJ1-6	CASSLTPTDSPLHF	TGTGCCAGCAGCCTCACGCCGACGGATTCACCCCTCCACTTT
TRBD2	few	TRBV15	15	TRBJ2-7	CATSRDQAGVSEQYF	TGTGCCACCAGCAGAGACCAGGCGGGAGTAAGCGAGCAGTACTTC
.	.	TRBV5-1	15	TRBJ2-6	CASSWGASGANVLTF	TGCGCCAGCAGCTGGGGGGCCTCTGGGGCCAACGTCCTGACTTTC
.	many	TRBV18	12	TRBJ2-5	CASSPNGETQYF	TGTGCCAGCTCACCAAACGGAGAGACCCAGTACTTC
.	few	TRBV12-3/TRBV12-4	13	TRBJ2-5	CASSFWRAETQYF	TGTGCCAGCAGTTTTTGGCGGGCGGAGACCCAGTACTTC
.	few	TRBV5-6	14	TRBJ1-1	CASTWMDRNTEAFF	TGTGCCAGCACCTGGATGGACCGGAACACTGAAGCTTTCTTT
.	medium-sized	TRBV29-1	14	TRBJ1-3	CSVEDEGAGNTIYF	TGCAGCGTTGAAGATGAGGGGGCTGGAAACACCATATATTTT
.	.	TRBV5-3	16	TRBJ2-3	CARRRTSYSSTDTQYF	TGTGCCAGAAGGCGTACTAGCTACTCTAGCACAGATACGCAGTATTTT
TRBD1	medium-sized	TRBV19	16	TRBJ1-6	CASSATGGRINSPLHF	TGTGCCAGTAGTGCCACAGGGGGGAGAATTAATTCACCCCTCCACTTT
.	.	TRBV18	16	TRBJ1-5	CASSPGQLNSNQPQHF	TGTGCCAGCTCACCAGGACAGTTAAATAGCAATCAGCCCCAGCATTTT
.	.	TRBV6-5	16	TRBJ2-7	CASSYVVGGESYEQYF	TGTGCCAGCAGTTATGTAGTAGGGGGGGAGTCCTACGAGCAGTACTTC
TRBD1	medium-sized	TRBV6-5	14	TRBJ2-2	CAAWGQVNTGELFF	TGTGCTGCTTGGGGACAGGTCAACACCGGGGAGCTGTTTTTT
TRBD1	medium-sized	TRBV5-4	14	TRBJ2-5	CASSTGQGRETQYF	TGTGCCAGCAGCACCGGACAGGGTAGGGAGACCCAGTACTTC
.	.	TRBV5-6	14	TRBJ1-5	CASSSLMGNQPQHF	TGTGCCAGCAGCTCTTTAATGGGCAATCAGCCCCAGCATTTT
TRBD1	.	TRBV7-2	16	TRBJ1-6	CASSWGTGARESPLHF	TGTGCCAGCAGCTGGGGGACAGGGGCTAGGGAGTCACCCCTCCACTTT
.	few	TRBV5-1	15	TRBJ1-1	CASSRITGPDTEAFF	TGCGCCAGCAGTAGGATCACAGGGCCGGACACTGAAGCTTTCTTT
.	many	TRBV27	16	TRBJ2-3	CATSWKGGVLTDTQYF	TGTGCCACCTCCTGGAAGGGGGGAGTTTTGACAGATACGCAGTATTTT
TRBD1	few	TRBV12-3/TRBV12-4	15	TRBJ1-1	CASSPTTGLATEAFF	TGTGCCAGCAGTCCGACGACAGGGCTAGCCACTGAAGCTTTCTTT
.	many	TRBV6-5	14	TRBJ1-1	CASEPLPGNTEAFF	TGTGCCAGCGAGCCCCTCCCAGGGAACACTGAAGCTTTCTTT
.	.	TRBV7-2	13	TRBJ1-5	CASSLAPRQPQHF	TGTGCCAGCAGCTTAGCACCTCGTCAGCCCCAGCATTTT
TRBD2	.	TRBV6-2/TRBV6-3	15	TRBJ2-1	CASRSGGLEYNKQFF	TGTGCCAGCAGGTCGGGGGGGCTGGAGTACAATAAGCAGTTCTTC
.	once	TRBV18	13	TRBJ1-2	CASSLAADYGYTF	TGTGCCAGCTCACTGGCGGCGGACTATGGCTACACCTTC
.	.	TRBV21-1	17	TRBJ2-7	CASSSTPRDYPAYEQYF	TGTGCCAGCAGCTCCACCCCCAGGGACTATCCAGCCTACGAGCAGTACTTC
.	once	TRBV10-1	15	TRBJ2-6	CASSEGIGTAGVLTF	TGCGCCAGCAGTGAAGGGATAGGGACGGCGGGTGTCCTGACTTTC
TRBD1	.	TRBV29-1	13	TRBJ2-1	CSVGQGVRNEQFF	TGCAGCGTTGGACAGGGGGTCCGCAATGAGCAGTTCTTC
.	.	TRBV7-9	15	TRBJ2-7	CASSSRQPGVYEQYF	TGTGCCAGCAGCTCCAGACAGCCTGGGGTCTACGAGCAGTACTTC
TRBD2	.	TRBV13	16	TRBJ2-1	CASSLSRLAGRNEQFF	TGTGCCAGCAGTTTATCGAGGCTAGCGGGAAGGAATGAGCAGTTCTTC
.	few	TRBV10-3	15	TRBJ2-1	CAISVGADAYNEQFF	TGTGCCATCAGTGTAGGAGCGGATGCCTACAATGAGCAGTTCTTC
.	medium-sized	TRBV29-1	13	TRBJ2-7	CSVRWGVSGEQYF	TGCAGCGTCCGGTGGGGAGTATCGGGGGAGCAGTACTTC
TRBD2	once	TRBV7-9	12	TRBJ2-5	CASSPDSGGGYF	TGTGCCAGCAGCCCCGACAGCGGGGGGGGGTACTTC
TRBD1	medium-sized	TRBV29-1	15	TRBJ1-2	CSVQIQGAESYGYTF	TGCAGCGTTCAAATACAGGGGGCAGAAAGCTATGGCTACACCTTC
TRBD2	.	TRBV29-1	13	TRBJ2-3	CSVGAGGADTQYF	TGCAGCGTTGGAGCGGGGGGCGCAGATACGCAGTATTTT
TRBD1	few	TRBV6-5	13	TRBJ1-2	CASRQGTRDGYTF	TGTGCCAGCCGACAGGGAACTCGAGATGGCTACACCTTC
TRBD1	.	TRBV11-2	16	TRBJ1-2	CASSFGPGQGNYGYTF	TGTGCCAGCAGCTTTGGGCCCGGACAGGGTAACTATGGCTACACCTTC
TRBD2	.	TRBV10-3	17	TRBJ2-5	CAISEPGTSGGWETQYF	TGTGCCATCAGTGAGCCCGGGACTAGCGGGGGGTGGGAGACCCAGTACTTC
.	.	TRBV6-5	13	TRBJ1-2	CAITGRAGNGYTF	TGTGCCATCACGGGCAGGGCGGGTAATGGCTACACCTTC
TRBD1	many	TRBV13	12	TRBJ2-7	CASSLQGDEQYF	TGTGCCAGCAGCTTACAGGGGGACGAGCAGTACTTC
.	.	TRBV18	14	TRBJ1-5	CASSPGFSNQPQHF	TGTGCCAGCTCACCAGGTTTTTCGAATCAGCCCCAGCATTTT
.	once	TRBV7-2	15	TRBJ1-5	CASSLGVTSNQPQHF	TGTGCCAGCAGCTTAGGGGTTACGAGCAATCAGCCCCAGCATTTT
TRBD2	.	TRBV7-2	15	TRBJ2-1	CASSYSGSQNNEQFF	TGTGCCAGCAGCTATAGCGGGTCCCAGAACAATGAGCAGTTCTTC
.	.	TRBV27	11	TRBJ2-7	CASGGAGEQYF	TGTGCCAGCGGGGGGGCGGGAGAGCAGTACTTC
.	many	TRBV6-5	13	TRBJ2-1	CASSFTRYNEQFF	TGTGCCAGCAGTTTCACTAGATACAATGAGCAGTTCTTC
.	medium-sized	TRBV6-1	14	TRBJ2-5	CASSEARFQETQYF	TGTGCCAGCAGTGAAGCAAGATTCCAAGAGACCCAGTACTTC
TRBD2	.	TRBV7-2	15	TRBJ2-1	CASSPGLAGGPEQFF	TGTGCCAGCAGCCCGGGACTAGCGGGGGGGCCTGAGCAGTTCTTC
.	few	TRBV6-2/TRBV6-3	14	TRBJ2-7	CASSYLQGPYEQYF	TGTGCCAGCAGTTACTTGCAGGGTCCCTACGAGCAGTACTTC
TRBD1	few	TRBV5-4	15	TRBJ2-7	CASSLGGQGGYEQYF	TGTGCCAGCAGCTTGGGCGGACAGGGAGGTTACGAGCAGTACTTC
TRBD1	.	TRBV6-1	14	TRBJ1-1	CASSVQGAVTEAFF	TGTGCCAGCAGTGTCCAGGGGGCGGTCACTGAAGCTTTCTTT
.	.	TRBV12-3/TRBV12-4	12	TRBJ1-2	CASGGDPHGYTF	TGTGCCAGCGGAGGGGACCCCCATGGCTACACCTTC
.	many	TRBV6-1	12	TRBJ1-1	CAGMSWTTEAFF	TGTGCCGGCATGTCTTGGACCACTGAAGCTTTCTTT
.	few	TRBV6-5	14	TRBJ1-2	CASSPLGGAYGYTF	TGTGCCAGCAGTCCTTTAGGGGGGGCTTATGGCTACACCTTC
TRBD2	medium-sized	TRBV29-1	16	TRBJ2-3	CSVEAWVAGVTDTQYF	TGCAGCGTTGAAGCCTGGGTAGCGGGAGTCACAGATACGCAGTATTTT
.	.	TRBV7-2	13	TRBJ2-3	CASSLYTTDTQYF	TGTGCCAGCAGCCTATACACCACAGATACGCAGTATTTT
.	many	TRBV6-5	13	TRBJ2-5	CASSLPGQETQYF	TGTGCCAGCAGTTTGCCGGGACAAGAGACCCAGTACTTC